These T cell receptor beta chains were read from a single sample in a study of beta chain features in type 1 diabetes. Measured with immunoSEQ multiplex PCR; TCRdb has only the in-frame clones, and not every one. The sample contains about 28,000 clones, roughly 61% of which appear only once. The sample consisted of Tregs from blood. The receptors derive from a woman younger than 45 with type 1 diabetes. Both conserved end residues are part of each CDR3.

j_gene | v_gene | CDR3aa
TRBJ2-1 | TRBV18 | CASSPPGTSVSYNEQFF
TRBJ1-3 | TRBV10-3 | CAISGAGNTIYF
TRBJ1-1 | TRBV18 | CASSPTRTGGTEAFF
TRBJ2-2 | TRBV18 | CASSSTTSGYTGELFF
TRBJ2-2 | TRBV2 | CASSDTRLAGSGELFF
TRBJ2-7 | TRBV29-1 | CSGLLAGLREQYF
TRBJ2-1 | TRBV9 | CASSVSGAGYNEQFF
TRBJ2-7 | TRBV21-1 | CASSDGGEEPYEQYF
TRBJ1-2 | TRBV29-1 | CSVDDGTGGSAGYTF
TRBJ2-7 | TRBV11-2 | CASSLVARRTYEQYF
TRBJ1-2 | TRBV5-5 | CASSLAPGTYGYTF
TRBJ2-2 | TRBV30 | CAWSAGTGWGGELFF
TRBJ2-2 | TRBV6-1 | CASSVLPGAGELFF
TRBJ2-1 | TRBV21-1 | CASSRTDKRTVSYNEQFF
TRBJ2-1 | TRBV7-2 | CASSISGMQYNEQFF
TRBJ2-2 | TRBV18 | CASSDRGPNTGELFF
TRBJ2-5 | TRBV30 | CAWSPRDRGGGQYF
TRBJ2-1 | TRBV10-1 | CASSGGAETEQFF
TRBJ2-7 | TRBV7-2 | CASSPTGSYEQYF
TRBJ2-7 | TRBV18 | CASSRDSTSYEQYF
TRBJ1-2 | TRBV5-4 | CASSPGQANYGYTF
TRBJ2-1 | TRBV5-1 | CASSTGQGGINEQFF
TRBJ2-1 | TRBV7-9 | CASSMRLASYNEQFF
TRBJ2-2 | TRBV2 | CASGGRGPGELFF
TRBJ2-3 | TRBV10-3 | CAISERTSRDTQYF
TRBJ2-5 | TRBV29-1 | CSVGAPDRGGGETQYF
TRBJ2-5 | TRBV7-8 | CASSWGLSGEETQYF
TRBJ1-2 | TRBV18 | CASSPPILGRANYGYTF
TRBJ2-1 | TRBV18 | CASSPPGLAGGGNEQFF
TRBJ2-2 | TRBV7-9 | CARGTATGELFF